The source of this T cell receptor beta chain is a study of beta chain features in type 1 diabetes. Study-wide points: Type 1 diabetes patients had moderately but significantly shorter TCRB CDR3s in all four CD4+ subsets.

Comment on this clone: Its cognate antigen is unknown.

Expressed TCRB transcripts were sequenced because the isolated RNA had all been reverse transcribed beforehand. The protocol was immunoSEQ multiplex PCR, while the TCRdb copy is restricted to in-frame clones and leaves out a portion. Among nearly 700,000 clones listed, under 15% were seen once. This receptor was obtained from a man younger than 30 with type 1 diabetes. Sequencing was performed on naive CD4+ T cells from blood.

DNA of the CDR3: TGTGCCAGCAGTTATAGGGAAAGACACGAGCAGTACTTC. Protein sequence: CASSYRERHEQYF. The genes are TRBV2 and TRBJ2-7; D not certain. This CDR3 has 13 amino acids. With 5 bases removed from V and 5 bases from J, the gap between germline ends came to 13 bases. Germline CDR1 and CDR2: SNHLY and FYNNEI.